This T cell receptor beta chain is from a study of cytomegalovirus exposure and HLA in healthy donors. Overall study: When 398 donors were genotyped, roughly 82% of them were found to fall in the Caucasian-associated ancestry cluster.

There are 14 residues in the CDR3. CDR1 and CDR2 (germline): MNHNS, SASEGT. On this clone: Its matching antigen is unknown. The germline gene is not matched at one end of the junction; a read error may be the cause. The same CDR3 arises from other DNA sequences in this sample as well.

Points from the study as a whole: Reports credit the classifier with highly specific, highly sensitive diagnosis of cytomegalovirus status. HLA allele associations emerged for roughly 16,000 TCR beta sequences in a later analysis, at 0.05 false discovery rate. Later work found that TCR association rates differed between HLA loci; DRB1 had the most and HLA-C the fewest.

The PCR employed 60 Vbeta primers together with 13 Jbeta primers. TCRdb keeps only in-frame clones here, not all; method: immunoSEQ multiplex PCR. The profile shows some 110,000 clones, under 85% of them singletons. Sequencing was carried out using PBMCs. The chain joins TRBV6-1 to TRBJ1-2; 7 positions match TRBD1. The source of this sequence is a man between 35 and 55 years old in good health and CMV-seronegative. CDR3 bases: TGCGCCAGCAGGGGGGACAGCTCTAACTATGGCTACACCTTC. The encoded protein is CASRGDSSNYGYTF.